Listed below are T cell receptor beta chains from one sample, sequenced in a study of CD4 and CD8 cells across lung adenocarcinoma regions. TCRdb re-called the PCR reads with MiXCR, one entry per CDR3 protein. This sample carries about 20,000 distinct CDR3 sequences, less than 65% of them seen once, and the ten largest clones take around a quarter. Material: CD8+ T cells from the center of a lung tumor. Receptors were obtained from a female donor with lung adenocarcinoma. The CD4 and CD8 labels of this study may be unreliable. Each CDR3 is given without its conserved first and last residue. The order of the fields is V gene, D gene, CDR3 length, CDR3 protein. D genes are given only for firm matches.

v_gene: TRBV6-1
d_gene: -
len: 11
CDR3aa: ASSGDEVWEQY

v_gene: TRBV27
d_gene: -
len: 18
CDR3aa: ASRSRAVGGGARAKEIQY

v_gene: TRBV5-4
d_gene: TRBD1
len: 9
CDR3aa: ASSSQGVAY

v_gene: TRBV6-5
d_gene: -
len: 15
CDR3aa: ASSTGGWTMNTGELF

v_gene: TRBV9
d_gene: TRBD1
len: 12
CDR3aa: ASSRDRYTGELF

v_gene: TRBV10-3
d_gene: -
len: 12
CDR3aa: AGRRDVSTDTQY

v_gene: TRBV6-4
d_gene: -
len: 9
CDR3aa: ASSDSNEQY

v_gene: TRBV7-6
d_gene: -
len: 15
CDR3aa: ASSPPFGRGEGETQY

v_gene: TRBV11-2
d_gene: -
len: 11
CDR3aa: ASSLGGGSEAF

v_gene: TRBV10-3
d_gene: -
len: 12
CDR3aa: AVRGGSTKDTQF

v_gene: TRBV6-4
d_gene: -
len: 13
CDR3aa: ASGGRGRDPDTQY

v_gene: TRBV10-3
d_gene: -
len: 10
CDR3aa: AISSLPNEQF

v_gene: TRBV6-1
d_gene: -
len: 12
CDR3aa: ASSALVREETQY

v_gene: TRBV28
d_gene: -
len: 11
CDR3aa: ASSYRAGYGYT

v_gene: TRBV10-2
d_gene: -
len: 12
CDR3aa: ASSESGYQETQF

v_gene: TRBV19
d_gene: -
len: 13
CDR3aa: ASSRSGRWVETQY

v_gene: TRBV27
d_gene: TRBD1
len: 13
CDR3aa: ASSLTGTGPYEQY

v_gene: TRBV25-1
d_gene: TRBD1
len: 12
CDR3aa: ASSEYASTGAQY

v_gene: TRBV27
d_gene: TRBD2
len: 12
CDR3aa: GGAGGQGKDTQY

v_gene: TRBV5-1
d_gene: -
len: 12
CDR3aa: GVRERQAKNTQY

v_gene: TRBV27
d_gene: -
len: 16
CDR3aa: ASSTISPRHIPSYEQY

v_gene: TRBV10-3
d_gene: TRBD2
len: 12
CDR3aa: AISGGGSRGEQY

v_gene: TRBV10-2
d_gene: TRBD2
len: 12
CDR3aa: AGSESGDGETQY

v_gene: TRBV27
d_gene: -
len: 13
CDR3aa: GRGTGGRDQETQY

v_gene: TRBV30
d_gene: -
len: 9
CDR3aa: ASLSGATQY

v_gene: TRBV6-1
d_gene: TRBD1
len: 13
CDR3aa: ASRGTVSVHYEQY

v_gene: TRBV6-1
d_gene: -
len: 11
CDR3aa: ASREQGWREQF

v_gene: TRBV4-1
d_gene: -
len: 12
CDR3aa: LGLQAVSTGTQY

v_gene: TRBV6-1
d_gene: -
len: 11
CDR3aa: ASRLLGGDAQF

v_gene: TRBV6-1
d_gene: -
len: 13
CDR3aa: ASSTTSPAKNIQY

v_gene: TRBV27
d_gene: -
len: 11
CDR3aa: ASRGREQDIQY

v_gene: TRBV9
d_gene: -
len: 13
CDR3aa: ASSVGPMGSTEAF

v_gene: TRBV6-5
d_gene: TRBD2
len: 12
CDR3aa: ASSLAGSSYEQY

v_gene: TRBV4-1
d_gene: -
len: 12
CDR3aa: ASSYGASNTEAF

v_gene: TRBV12-3/TRBV12-4
d_gene: -
len: 11
CDR3aa: ASSLARIYGYT

v_gene: TRBV6-1
d_gene: -
len: 13
CDR3aa: ASSEGGGGPETQY

v_gene: TRBV11-3
d_gene: -
len: 14
CDR3aa: ASSSMVGGEAGELF